Each of the 26 T cell receptor beta chains below was sequenced from the same sample in a study of T cell clonality in common variable immunodeficiency (dated by TCRdb to between 2015 and 2017). Library construction relied on the immunoSEQ multiplex PCR assay. In TCRdb, the immuneACCESS table is reduced to in-frame sequences with V and J assigned. These tables do not hold every clone; where another copy was compared, an unresolved V gene accounts for under half, and the others remain unexplained. The table shows tens of thousands of clones here, with no singletons. The top ten constitute 3% of the sample. Sequencing was done on a sample of peripheral blood mononuclear cells. The receptors originated from a person aged 18 to 75 in good health.

There are many counts of this clone. The read ends 3 residues early relative to the CDR3; the germline J gene fills the gap. The gene calls are TRBV19 and TRBJ1-4, with 7 bases identical to TRBD1. Trimming took 5 bases from V and 0 from J; bases not matched to a gene: 3. From germline, CDR1 is LNHDA and CDR2 SQIVND (reference sequence). The CDR3 length is 15 residues. The CDR3: CASSGQAATNEKLFF. The sequenced CDR3 bases are TGTGCCAGTAGTGGACAGGCCGCAACTAATGAAAAA.

This clone was recorded at least ten times. Sequencing ends 3 residues short of the CDR3 end; the germline J gene provides the rest. The rearrangement links TRBV7-9 to TRBJ1-1; perhaps TRBD1 as D (5 bases). Germline CDR1 is SEHNR and CDR2 is FQNEAQ (reference sequence). V was cut by 1 base and J by 4 bases, with 10 bases left in between. The CDR3 totals 14 residues. The CDR3 here is CASSLEGWGTEAFF. Partial CDR3 DNA: TGTGCCAGCAGCTTAGAGGGGTGGGGCACTGAA.

In this sample, this clone turned up many times. The read terminates 3 residues before the CDR3 end, so the remaining end is supplied by the germline J gene. J is TRBJ1-5 and V is TRBV20-1; 7 bases align to TRBD1. Trimming at V came to 6 bases and at J to 6 bases, leaving 14 bases not matched to a gene. Germline CDR1 and CDR2: DFQATT and SNEGSKA (reference sequence). This CDR3 has 15 residues. CDR3 amino acids: CSAPGGQGVGQPQHF. The sequenced part of the CDR3 DNA is TGCAGTGCCCCGGGGGGGCAGGGGGTGGGTCAGCCC.

This clone was observed at least ten times. CDR3 sequence reads: CAISAGGFGELFF. Partial CDR3 DNA: TGTGCCATCAGTGCCGGGGGGTTCGGGGAG. The chain recombines TRBV10-3 with TRBJ2-2; 7 bases line up with TRBD2. The read gets to within 3 residues of the CDR3 end, and the germline J gene fills in the rest. The V and J ends lost 4 bases and 7 bases, in that order; junction bases with no gene match: 3. The CDR3 spans 13 residues. The germline V gene has CDR1 ENHRY and CDR2 SYGVKD.

This clone was observed many times. The sequence runs out 3 residues before the end of the CDR3; the remainder is reconstructed from the germline J gene. This chain uses TRBV5-1 with TRBJ1-4, with D perhaps matching TRBD1 (6 bases). The CDR3 totals 15 residues. The ends were cut back, 4 bases at V and 8 bases at J, with 18 bases in the middle. The germline V gene has CDR1 SGHRS and CDR2 YFSETQ. The CDR3 sequence is CASSDPSRGWEKLFF. The covered CDR3 bases are TGCGCCAGCAGCGACCCCTCCAGGGGATGGGAAAAA.

This clone occurred many times. The CDR3 end falls 3 residues outside the read, so it is completed with the germline J gene. J is TRBJ1-1 and V is TRBV5-5, with a weak D call TRBD1 (5 bases). V was pared by 5 bases and J by 0 bases, with 5 bases between. The CDR3 sequence is 12 residues long. The germline V gene encodes CDR1 SGHKS and CDR2 YYEKEE (reference sequence). The CDR3 reads CASRGVNTEAFF. The sequenced part of the CDR3 DNA is TGTGCCAGCAGAGGGGTGAACACTGAA.

As regards this clone: The missing CDR3 end, 3 residues past where the read stops, is filled in from the germline J gene. This chain uses TRBV19 with TRBJ1-1; D gene unclear. V gave up 6 bases and J gave up 2 bases, with 19 bases separating them. The length of the CDR3 is 16 residues. Germline CDR1 and CDR2: LNHDA and SQIVND (reference sequence). The sequenced CDR3 bases are TGTGCCAGTAGCCGAAACCGGGTTCCAATCAACACTGAA. It codes for CASSRNRVPINTE. The complete CDR3 sequence is CASSRNRVPINTEAFF.

Ten or more counts support this clone. The read stops 3 residues short of the end of the CDR3; the missing end is completed from the germline J gene. The chain carries TRBV2 and TRBJ2-4; weak D call: TRBD1 (5 bases). Germline V lookup: CDR1 SNHLY, CDR2 FYNNEI. The CDR3 extends over 14 amino acids. V was trimmed by 6 bases and J by 0 bases, leaving 9 bases between them. CDR3 bases read: TGTGCCAGCAGCGAGACAGAAGCCAAAAACATT. Protein sequence: CASSETEAKNI. The complete CDR3 protein is CASSETEAKNIQYF.

The sample holds many counts of this clone. The DNA ends 3 residues before the CDR3 does, and the rest of the CDR3 is filled in from the germline J gene. V usage is TRBV12-3 or TRBV12-4 and J usage is TRBJ2-1; a possible D gene is TRBD2 (6 bases). The CDR3 has 15 residues. V lost 4 bases and J lost 7, with 17 bases in between. The CDR3 bases that were read are TGTGCCAGCAGTTCGTGGGACTCACGGGGGAATGAG. Translated, it gives CASSSWDSRGNE. The CDR3, in full, reads CASSSWDSRGNEQFF.

This clone was recorded many times. Coverage ceases 3 residues before the CDR3 finishes, and the germline J gene fills in the end. The chain has TRBV7-2 and TRBJ2-1; 9 bases map to TRBD2. V trimming: 5 bases; J trimming: 7 bases; junction bases outside the gene matches: 9. Germline loops: CDR1 SGHTA, CDR2 FQGNSA. The CDR3 consists of 15 residues. The sequenced CDR3 bases are TGTGCCAGCAGCCCCCCTCGCGGGAGGGTAAATGAG. It encodes CASSPPRGRVNE. The whole CDR3 reads CASSPPRGRVNEQFF. The full variable domain, its missing parts supplied by reference TRBV7-2 and TRBJ2-1, is GAGVSQSPSNKVTEKGKDVELRCDPISGHTALYWYRQSLGQGLEFLIYFQGNSAPDKSGLPSDRFSAERTGGSVSTLTIQRTQQEDSAVYLCASSPPRGRVNEQFFGPGTRLTVL.

This clone was seen repeatedly, ten times or more. The read stops 3 residues short of the end of the CDR3; the missing end is completed from the germline J gene. The V call is TRBV20-1, the J call TRBJ1-6; D is perhaps TRBD1 (5 bases). The CDR3 spans 15 residues. Germline assignment: CDR1 DFQATT and CDR2 SNEGSKA (reference sequence). Deletions cut 0 bases from V and 11 bases from J, with 17 bases between. The CDR3 DNA, read in part, is TGCAGTGCTAGAGATTCACCGAACAGGCCGACACCC. It specifies CSARDSPNRPTP. The full CDR3 sequence reads CSARDSPNRPTPLHF.

This clone has ten or more counts. The CDR3 bases that were read are TGCAGTGCAAAACCAGGGGGTGACCCCTATGGC. It is translated as CSAKPGGDPYG. The entire CDR3 protein is CSAKPGGDPYGYTF. The V and J genes are TRBV20-1 and TRBJ1-2; 7 bases fit TRBD1. Sequencing ends 3 residues short of the CDR3 end; the germline J gene provides the rest. J lost 4 bases, V lost 6 bases, and 11 bases had no gene match. This CDR3 comprises 14 residues. CDR1 is DFQATT and CDR2 is SNEGSKA in the germline V gene (reference sequence).

This clone was observed many times. The read halts 3 residues ahead of the CDR3 end, with the missing end drawn from the germline J gene. The V gene is TRBV5-1, the J gene TRBJ1-2; D might be TRBD1 (6 bases). V was cut by 0 bases and J by 4 bases, with 16 bases left in between. The germline V gene has CDR1 SGHRS and CDR2 YFSETQ. This CDR3 comprises 16 residues. CDR3 DNA, as far as it was read: TGCGCCAGCAGCTTGGTTTTGGGACAACTCTTCTATGGC. It codes for CASSLVLGQLFYG. The full CDR3 is CASSLVLGQLFYGYTF.

This clone was seen at least ten times. The read terminates 3 residues before the CDR3 end, so the remaining end is supplied by the germline J gene. This sequence joins TRBV29-1 and TRBJ2-7; D may be TRBD2 (7 bases). V lost 6 bases and J 2 bases, leaving 20 bases between the germline ends. This CDR3 is 15 amino acids long. Germline lookup yields CDR1 SQVTM and CDR2 ANQGSEA. CDR3 DNA (partial): TGCAGCGTCGCCTGGGGGCGCGGGACTACCTACGAG. Translation: CSVAWGRGTTYE. The CDR3, in full, reads CSVAWGRGTTYEQYF.

There are a few counts of this clone. The read ends 3 residues early relative to the CDR3; the germline J gene fills the gap. The chain recombines TRBV5-1 with TRBJ2-7; 11 bases map to TRBD2. Germline V CDR1 and CDR2: SGHRS, YFSETQ. V trimming: 4 bases; J trimming: 0 bases; junction bases outside the gene matches: 3. The CDR3 is 15 amino acids. The CDR3 loop is CASSDTSGSSYEQYF. The CDR3 bases that were read are TGCGCCAGCAGCGACACTAGCGGGAGCTCCTACGAG.

This clone was seen a few times. The read stops 3 residues short of the end of the CDR3; the missing end is completed from the germline J gene. J is TRBJ2-1 and V is TRBV18; D remains unclear. Deletions cut 4 bases from V and 6 bases from J, with 16 bases between. This CDR3 has 15 residues. The germline CDR1 and CDR2 sequences are KGHSH and LQKENI. The covered CDR3 bases are TGTGCCAGCTCACTAGACACCCAAAGTGCCAATGAG. The encoded protein is CASSLDTQSANE. The entire CDR3 is CASSLDTQSANEQFF.

The table lists this clone with many counts. The CDR3 is cut off 3 residues early in the read; its end comes from the germline J gene. The chain carries TRBV6-1 and TRBJ2-1; a weak D match, TRBD1 (6 bases). Trimming shortened V by 0 bases and J by 0 bases, and 6 bases separated the two germline ends. Germline V gene lookup returns CDR1 MNHNS and CDR2 SASEGT. The CDR3 spans 15 residues. The CDR3 sequence is CASSEAGGSYNEQFF. The CDR3 DNA, read in part, is TGTGCCAGCAGTGAAGCAGGGGGCTCCTACAATGAG.

This clone was recorded at least ten times. The read gets to within 3 residues of the CDR3 end, and the germline J gene fills in the rest. V usage is TRBV20-1 and J usage is TRBJ2-1, with TRBD2 matching over 11 bases. With 6 bases clipped from V and 5 bases from J, the junction kept 6 bases outside the gene matches. Germline-derived CDR1 and CDR2 are DFQATT and SNEGSKA (reference sequence). The CDR3 contains 14 residues. CDR3 bases read: TGCAGTGCCCAGGGACTAGCGGAGAACAATGAG. Protein sequence: CSAQGLAENNE. The whole CDR3 protein reads CSAQGLAENNEQFF.

There are many counts of this clone. The observed sequence ends 3 residues before the CDR3 terminus, with the missing tail filled in from the germline J gene. The V call is TRBV5-1, the J call TRBJ1-1, with D uncertain. The CDR3 has 14 amino acids. Germline V gene lookup returns CDR1 SGHRS and CDR2 YFSETQ. V was pared by 0 bases and J by 0 bases, with 6 bases between. The covered CDR3 bases are TGCGCCAGCAGCTTGGACAGTATGAACACTGAA. Amino acids: CASSLDSMNTE. The whole CDR3 sequence reads CASSLDSMNTEAFF.

This clone has at least ten counts. The CDR3 is cut off 3 residues early in the read; its end comes from the germline J gene. This chain links TRBV9 with TRBJ2-7; D may be TRBD1 (6 bases). Trimming stripped 0 bases from V and 0 bases from J, with 13 bases between. The CDR3 length is 16 residues. The germline gives CDR1 SGDLS, CDR2 YYNGEE. CDR3 DNA, as far as it was read: TGTGCCAGCAGCGTAGCCCCCAGGACAGACTCCTACGAG. Protein product: CASSVAPRTDSYE. The CDR3 in its entirety is CASSVAPRTDSYEQYF.

This clone was picked up many times. The CDR3 is cut off 3 residues early in the read; its end comes from the germline J gene. This rearrangement joins TRBV20-1 to TRBJ1-1; weak D call: TRBD1 (5 bases). The CDR3 totals 13 residues. The germline V gene encodes CDR1 DFQATT and CDR2 SNEGSKA (reference sequence). V was trimmed by 5 bases and J by 1 base, leaving 11 bases between them. CDR3 loop: CSARGMGNTEAFF. The DNA read from the CDR3 is TGCAGTGCTCGGGGGATGGGGAACACTGAA.

The table lists this clone with many counts. The sequence runs out 3 residues before the end of the CDR3; the remainder is reconstructed from the germline J gene. The rearrangement links TRBV4-1 to TRBJ2-5; the match to TRBD2 covers 16 bases. Germline CDR1 MGHRA, CDR2 YSYEKL. The CDR3 loop spans 15 amino acids. The trim removed 4 bases at V and 5 bases at J, leaving 1 base unmatched. The CDR3 DNA, read in part, is TGCGCCAGCAGCCGGGGACTAGCGGGAGGGGAGACC. Encoded protein: CASSRGLAGGET. The whole CDR3 protein reads CASSRGLAGGETQYF.

This clone was seen repeatedly, ten times or more. The read comes to an end 3 residues before the CDR3 does, leaving the germline J gene to fill in the end. The chain combines TRBV20-1 with TRBJ1-2; 9 positions match TRBD1. Germline V CDR1 and CDR2: DFQATT, SNEGSKA (reference sequence). V shed 3 bases and J 2 bases; nucleotides not matched to a gene: 7. The CDR3 covers 15 residues. CDR3 amino acids: CSARGRQGGNYGYTF. CDR3 bases read: TGCAGTGCTAGGGGGCGACAGGGGGGAAACTATGGC.

This clone was detected ten times or more. Here the CDR3 reads CAWRAMMNTEAFF. The CDR3 DNA, read in part, is TGTGCCTGGAGGGCCATGATGAACACTGAA. This chain links TRBV30 with TRBJ1-1; D remains ambiguous. Coverage ceases 3 residues before the CDR3 finishes, and the germline J gene fills in the end. CDR3 length: 13 residues. CDR1 and CDR2 (germline): GTSNPN, SVGIG (reference sequence). Trimming took 3 bases from V and 0 from J, leaving 8 bases between them.

This clone was seen many times. Coverage ceases 3 residues before the CDR3 finishes, and the germline J gene fills in the end. This sequence joins TRBV7-9 and TRBJ2-1; 12 nucleotides align to TRBD2. The germline V gene has CDR1 SEHNR and CDR2 FQNEAQ (reference sequence). V lost 3 bases to trimming and J lost 5 bases; unmatched junction nucleotides: 2. CDR3 length equals 15 residues. This CDR3 is CASSLRLAGDNEQFF. CDR3 DNA, as far as it was read: TGTGCCAGCAGCTTGAGACTAGCGGGAGACAATGAG.

Ten or more counts support this clone. The read terminates 3 residues before the CDR3 end, so the remaining end is supplied by the germline J gene. The genes are TRBV4-2 and TRBJ1-3, with 9 positions matching TRBD1. V dropped 4 bases and J dropped 1; count of bases not matched to a gene: 8. The CDR3 is made up of 17 amino acids. Germline CDR1 is LGHNA and CDR2 is YNFKEQ. The CDR3: CASSLGWTGVSGNTIYF. CDR3 bases read: TGTGCCAGCAGCCTCGGGTGGACAGGGGTATCTGGAAACACC.